Below are 10 T cell receptor beta chains sequenced from a single sample in a study of control samples from healthy donors and cancer patients. Produced via immunoSEQ multiplex PCR; TCRdb's table is partial and in-frame only. The data show 150,000 to 200,000 clones, 96% seen once. Sequenced sample: blood. Every receptor here comes from a woman under 40 in good health.

The chain couples TRBV2 to TRBJ1-6, with D tentatively TRBD1 (5 bases). CDR1 is SNHLY and CDR2 is FYNNEI in the germline V gene. The V end was cut by 7 bases, the J end by 2 bases, with 12 bases between. CDR3 size: 15 residues. The CDR3: CASTDSFPYNSPLHF. Written as DNA, the CDR3 is TGTGCCAGCACCGACAGTTTCCCCTATAATTCACCCCTCCACTTT.

This clone was seen just once. The V call is TRBV15, the J call TRBJ1-4, with D hard to call. V was trimmed by 1 base and J by 0 bases, leaving 6 bases between them. The germline gives CDR1 LNHNV, CDR2 YYDKDF (reference sequence). CDR3 length: 15 residues. CDR3 sequence (DNA): TGTGCCACCAGCAGAGCGAGTGCAACTAATGAAAAACTGTTTTTT. Encoded protein: CATSRASATNEKLFF.

This chain connects TRBV7-8 to TRBJ2-5, with 8 bases matching TRBD2. After removal of 5 bases from V and 0 bases from J, the junction contained 5 bases not matched to a gene. The CDR3 totals 15 residues. CDR1 and CDR2 (germline): SGHVS, FQNEAQ. The CDR3 sequence: CASSRGGPYQETQYF. The CDR3 nucleotides read TGTGCCAGCAGCCGCGGGGGGCCGTACCAAGAGACCCAGTACTTC.

The chain joins TRBV29-1 to TRBJ1-3; unclear D gene. The length of the CDR3 is 13 residues. From germline, CDR1 is SQVTM and CDR2 ANQGSEA. V was pared by 5 bases and J by 2 bases, with 10 bases between. CDR3 nucleotide sequence: TGCAGCGTTACTTTACCCCCTGGAAACACCATATATTTT. Protein: CSVTLPPGNTIYF.

The chain has TRBV5-3 and TRBJ2-7; 14 bases are a match to TRBD2. TRBV5-3 is flagged as an ORF with uncertain function. This CDR3 has 18 amino acids. Trimming cost V 0 bases and J 2 bases; bases outside gene matches: 7. CDR3 loop: CARSLVTSGRAGAYEQYF. CDR3 DNA sequence: TGTGCCAGAAGCTTGGTGACTAGCGGGAGGGCCGGGGCCTACGAGCAGTACTTC.

The chain has TRBV10-3 and TRBJ1-1; weak D call: TRBD1 (6 bases). Germline CDR1 reads ENHRY; CDR2 reads SYGVKD. V dropped 3 bases and J dropped 11 bases, with 13 bases sitting between them. The CDR3 contains 12 residues. CDR3 sequence reads: CAISDGDMRAFF. The DNA for the CDR3 is TGTGCCATCAGTGATGGGGACATGCGTGCTTTCTTT.

V gene TRBV18 combines with J gene TRBJ1-2; D remains ambiguous. CDR3 length: 13 amino acids. Germline V gene lookup returns CDR1 KGHSH and CDR2 LQKENI. Trimming took off 4 bases at V and 6 bases at J, with 12 bases between the two ends. CDR3 sequence: CASSQQRNNGYTF. CDR3 nucleotides: TGTGCCAGCTCACAACAGAGAAATAATGGCTACACCTTC.

The chain is built from TRBV28 and TRBJ1-4; 9 bases agree with TRBD1. Looked up from germline, CDR1 is MDHEN and CDR2 is SYDVKM. With V trimmed by 1 base and J by 1 base, 4 bases remained unmatched. The CDR3 contains 17 residues. CDR3 in amino acids: CASSLSPDRGTNEKLFF. Written as DNA, the CDR3 is TGTGCCAGCAGTTTATCCCCGGACAGGGGAACTAATGAAAAACTGTTTTTT.

This clone has a handful of counts. The chain has TRBV19 and TRBJ2-2; 8 bases align to TRBD1. V lost 4 bases to trimming and J lost 3 bases; unmatched junction nucleotides: 10. The CDR3 runs 17 residues. Germline assignment: CDR1 LNHDA and CDR2 SQIVND (reference sequence). DNA for the CDR3: TGTGCCAGTAGTACCAAAGACCCGACAGGGGACACCGGGGAGCTGTTTTTT. Translating it yields CASSTKDPTGDTGELFF.

V and J are TRBV5-1 and TRBJ1-2; D gene unclear. The ends were cut back, 0 bases at V and 8 bases at J, with 11 bases in the middle. The CDR3 extends over 13 amino acids. The germline CDR1 and CDR2 sequences are SGHRS and YFSETQ. Written as DNA, the CDR3 is TGCGCCAGCAGCTTGGCCAGCCTGGAGGGCTACACCTTC. The encoded protein is CASSLASLEGYTF.